The 9 T cell receptor beta chains listed next were all sequenced from one sample in a study of T cells in Graves' hyperthyroidism and ophthalmopathy. The TCR beta CDR3 regions underwent amplification using RNA transcripts as the source. First-round RT-PCR with HTBI primers amplified the TCR CDR3 region. TCRdb analysed the multiplex PCR reads with MiXCR anew, one entry per CDR3 protein. This table holds approximately 330,000 distinct CDR3 sequences, 15% to 20% found once. The source material was blood. The receptors come from a woman aged 50 to 65 with Graves' hyperthyroidism.

V and J are TRBV3-1 and TRBJ1-2; TRBD1 matches 10 bases. The germline V gene encodes CDR1 LGHDT and CDR2 YNNKEL (reference sequence). Germline trimming cut 3 bases from V and 8 bases from J; bases unmatched to any gene: 9. The length of the CDR3 is 15 residues. In DNA, the CDR3 is TGTGCCAGCAGCCAGGGCGGACAGGGGGTTTACGGCTACACCTTC. Translated: CASSQGGQGVYGYTF.

The chain joins TRBV20-1 to TRBJ1-4; maybe TRBD1 (5 bases). Germline V lookup: CDR1 DFQATT, CDR2 SNEGSKA (reference sequence). The length of the CDR3 is 13 residues. The V end lost 3 bases, the J end lost 6 bases, and 11 bases lay between the germline ends. CDR3 nucleotide sequence: TGCAGTGCTAGTTGGGGCAGGGATGAAAAACTGTTTTTT. Translation: CSASWGRDEKLFF.

This rearrangement joins TRBV14 to TRBJ1-1; D gene unclear. CDR3 length equals 13 residues. CDR1 and CDR2 from the germline V gene are SGHDN and FVKESK. Trimming took 3 bases from V and 3 from J, leaving 8 bases between them. The CDR3, as DNA: TGTGCCAGCAGCCAGTGGGTACACACTGAAGCTTTCTTT. Translating gives CASSQWVHTEAFF.

This clonotype appeared many times. The V and J genes are TRBV28 and TRBJ2-3; D remains ambiguous. The CDR3 consists of 15 residues. V was trimmed by 5 bases and J by 4 bases, leaving 16 bases between them. CDR1 is MDHEN, CDR2 SYDVKM, per germline. The CDR3 DNA is TGTGCCAGCAGTCCCTCAATTAGGCTTGCAGATACGCAGTATTTT. It translates to CASSPSIRLADTQYF.

This clonotype showed up many times. This chain joins TRBV11-2 and TRBJ1-6, with 7 nucleotides matching TRBD1. The CDR3 sequence is 15 residues long. The V and J ends lost 1 base and 5 bases, in that order; junction bases with no gene match: 2. CDR1 and CDR2 (germline): SGHAT, FQNNGV. The CDR3 sequence is CASSLVGTDNSPLHF. CDR3 coding DNA: TGTGCCAGCAGCTTAGTCGGGACAGATAATTCACCCCTCCACTTT.

At least ten counts were recorded for this clonotype. One junction end does not reproduce the germline sequence, and a read error may be involved. The gene calls are TRBV11-2 and TRBJ2-1; 11 positions agree with TRBD2. Germline V gene lookup returns CDR1 SGHAT and CDR2 FQNNGV. This CDR3 has 17 residues. CDR3 nucleotide sequence: TGTGCCAGCAGATTAGGATATACTAGCGGGAGATACAATGAGCAGTTCTTC. Translating gives CASRLGYTSGRYNEQFF.

CDR3 residues: CASSIGQGRTGYTF. The CDR3 DNA reads as TGTGCCAGCAGTATCGGACAGGGTCGGACGGGCTACACCTTC. The chain joins TRBV28 to TRBJ1-2; 8 positions agree with TRBD1. V lost 5 bases to trimming and J lost 8 bases; unmatched junction nucleotides: 10. This CDR3 is 14 amino acids long. Germline V gene lookup returns CDR1 MDHEN and CDR2 SYDVKM.

This clonotype was observed many times. The chain recombines TRBV7-2 with TRBJ1-2; no clear D gene. CDR1 and CDR2 (germline): SGHTA, FQGNSA. CDR3 size: 11 residues. With 1 base removed from V and 10 bases from J, the gap between germline ends came to 7 bases. Here the CDR3 DNA reads TGTGCCAGCAGCTTAGGGGTTTACTACACCTTC. It specifies CASSLGVYYTF.

The chain joins TRBV29-1 to TRBJ2-7; a possible D gene is TRBD1 (6 bases). This CDR3 has 12 residues. CDR1 is SQVTM, CDR2 ANQGSEA, per germline. Trimming left V 3 bases short and J 6 bases short, with 12 bases between. Here the CDR3 reads CSVDVAGVEQYF. The CDR3 nucleotides are TGCAGCGTTGATGTGGCAGGGGTCGAGCAGTACTTC.